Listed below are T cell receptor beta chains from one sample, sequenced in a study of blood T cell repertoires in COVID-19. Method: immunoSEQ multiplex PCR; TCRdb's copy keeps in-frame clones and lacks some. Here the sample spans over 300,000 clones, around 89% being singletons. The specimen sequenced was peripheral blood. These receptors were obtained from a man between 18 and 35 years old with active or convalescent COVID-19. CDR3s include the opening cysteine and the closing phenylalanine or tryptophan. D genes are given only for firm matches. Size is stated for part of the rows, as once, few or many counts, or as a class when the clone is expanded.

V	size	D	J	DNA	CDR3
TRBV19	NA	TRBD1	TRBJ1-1	TGTGCCAGTAGCCACAGGGGGGTGAACACTGAAGCTTTCTTT	CASSHRGVNTEAFF
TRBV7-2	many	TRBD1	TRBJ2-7	TGTGCCAGCAGCTACCGGACAGGGGGCATATACGAGCAGTACTTC	CASSYRTGGIYEQYF
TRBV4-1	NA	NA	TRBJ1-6	TGCGCCAGCAGCCAAGATCTTCTCCGGGACACGGCCTCTCCACAGGATTCACCCCTCCACTTT	CASSQDLLRDTASPQDSPLHF
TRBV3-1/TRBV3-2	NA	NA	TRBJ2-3	TGTGCCAGCGGCGCGGAAAGCACAGATACGCAGTATTTT	CASGAESTDTQYF
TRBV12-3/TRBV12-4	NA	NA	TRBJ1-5	TGTGCCAGCTCCAAACAGGCAAATCAGCCCCAGCATTTT	CASSKQANQPQHF
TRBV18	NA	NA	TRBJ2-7	TGTGCCAGCTCACCCGGGGACAACACCTACGAGCAGTACTTC	CASSPGDNTYEQYF
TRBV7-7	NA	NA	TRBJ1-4	TGTGCCAGCAGCTTGGCCCTTGAGGAGGTTGATGAAAAACTGTTTTTT	CASSLALEEVDEKLFF
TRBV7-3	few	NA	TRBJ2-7	TGTGCCAGCAGCTTGGACAGATCCTACGAGCAGTACTTC	CASSLDRSYEQYF
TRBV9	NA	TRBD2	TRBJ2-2	TGTGCCAGCAGCTATACTAGCGGGCCGAACACCGGGGAGCTGTTTTTT	CASSYTSGPNTGELFF
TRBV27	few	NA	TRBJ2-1	TGTGCCAGCAGTTTAGTGCGGGACCCCCCTGGTGAGCAGTTCTTC	CASSLVRDPPGEQFF
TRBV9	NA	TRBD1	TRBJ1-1	TGTGCCAGCAGCGTGCAGGACAGGCAACTTGAAGCTTTCTTT	CASSVQDRQLEAFF
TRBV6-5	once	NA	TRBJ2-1	TGTGCCATCGGGGGTATGTCCTACAATGAGCAGTTCTTC	CAIGGMSYNEQFF
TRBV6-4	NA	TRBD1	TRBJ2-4	TGTGCCAGCAGTGACTCTATGACAGGGGCCATTCAGTACTTC	CASSDSMTGAIQYF
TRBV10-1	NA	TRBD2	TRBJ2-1	TGCGCCACCCCAGTAGCGGGGCGGTACAATGAGCAGTTCTTC	CATPVAGRYNEQFF
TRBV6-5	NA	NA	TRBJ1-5	TGTGCCAGCAAAGAGACAGAGACGCAGCCCCAGCATTTT	CASKETETQPQHF
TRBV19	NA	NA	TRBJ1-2	TGTGCCAGTGGACCGGGAGGGGGAGGATATGGCTACACCTTC	CASGPGGGGYGYTF
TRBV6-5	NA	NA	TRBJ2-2	TGTGCCAGCAGTTACAACAGGGCCGGCGGGGAGCTGTTTTTT	CASSYNRAGGELFF
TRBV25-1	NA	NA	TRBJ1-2	TGTGCCAGCAGTGAATTAGGCGCAGGGCGGTCCCTCGATGGCTACACCTTC	CASSELGAGRSLDGYTF
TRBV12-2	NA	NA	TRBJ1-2	TGTGCAAGTCTCGTTACGGGGGTTTTTGAGGGCTACACCTTC	CASLVTGVFEGYTF
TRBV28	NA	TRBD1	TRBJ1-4	TGTGCCAGCAGTGCCTCGGACAGGGGGGGAGAAAAACTGTTTTTT	CASSASDRGGEKLFF
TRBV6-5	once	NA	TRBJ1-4	TGTGCCAGCAGTTACTCGAAAAGGGCGGGGATAGAAAAACTGTTTTTT	CASSYSKRAGIEKLFF
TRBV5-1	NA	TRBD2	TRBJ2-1	TGCGCCAGCAGCTGGGGACTAGCGGAGAAGTACAATGAGCAGTTCTTC	CASSWGLAEKYNEQFF
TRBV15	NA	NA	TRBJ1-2	TGTGCCACCAGCAGATCTGACTCTGGCTACACCTTC	CATSRSDSGYTF
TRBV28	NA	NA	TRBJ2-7	TGTGCCAGCAGTCCCGCCCGGACAGCCTACGAGCAGTACTTC	CASSPARTAYEQYF
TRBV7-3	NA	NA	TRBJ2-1	TGTGCCAGCAGCTTAAGGGGGGACTCCTACAATGAGCAGTTCTTC	CASSLRGDSYNEQFF
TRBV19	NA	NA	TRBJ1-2	TGTGCCAGTAGTATAGTAGCGGCTTATGGCTACACCTTC	CASSIVAAYGYTF
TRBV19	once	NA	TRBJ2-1	TGTGCCAGTAGTAATTGGGTGACAACCAGCTCCTACAATGAGCAGTTCTTC	CASSNWVTTSSYNEQFF
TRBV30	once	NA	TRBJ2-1	TGTGCCTGGAGCGCCAGGGTGGACAATGAGCAGTTCTTC	CAWSARVDNEQFF
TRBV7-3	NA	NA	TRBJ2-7	TGTGCCAGCAGCTTAGGTCCCCGGGGGGCGGGACCTATCTCCTACGAGCAGTACTTC	CASSLGPRGAGPISYEQYF
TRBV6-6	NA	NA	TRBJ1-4	TGTGCCAGCAGTTACTCGATTTCGGTGTTTTTT	CASSYSISVFF
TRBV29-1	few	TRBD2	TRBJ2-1	TGCAGCGTTGGAGCGGGGTTGTACAATGAGCAGTTCTTC	CSVGAGLYNEQFF
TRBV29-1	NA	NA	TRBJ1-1	TGCAGCGGCCACGACGGGGGGTTTGGAGCTTTCTTT	CSGHDGGFGAFF
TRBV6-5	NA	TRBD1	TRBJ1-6	TGTGCCAGCACGCCAAACAGGGGAAATTCACCCCTCCACTTT	CASTPNRGNSPLHF
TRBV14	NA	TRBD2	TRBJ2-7	TGTGCCAGCCAAAGAGGGACTAGGGGTTCCTACGAGCAGTACTTC	CASQRGTRGSYEQYF
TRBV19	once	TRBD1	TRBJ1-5	TGTGCCAGTAGTATAGGGGCGCAGGGGGCGAAAGGCAATCAGCCCCAGCATTTT	CASSIGAQGAKGNQPQHF
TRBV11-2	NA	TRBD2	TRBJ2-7	TGTGCCAGCAGCTTTGGGGCCAGCGGGAAGACGTACGAGCAGTACTTC	CASSFGASGKTYEQYF
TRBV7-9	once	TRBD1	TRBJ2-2	TGTGCCAGCAGCGGACAGGGGAACACCGGGGAGCTGTTTTTT	CASSGQGNTGELFF
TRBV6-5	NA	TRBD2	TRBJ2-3	TGTGCCAGCATCTCGAGCGGGGGCACAGATACGCAGTATTTT	CASISSGGTDTQYF
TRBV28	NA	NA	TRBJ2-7	TGTGCCAGCAGTTCCGAGTACTACGAGCAGTACTTC	CASSSEYYEQYF
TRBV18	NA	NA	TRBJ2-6	TGTGCCAGCTCACCACCCTCTAGAGCTGGGGCCAACGTCCTGACTTTC	CASSPPSRAGANVLTF
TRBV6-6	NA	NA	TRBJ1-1	TGTGCCAGCAGTTACTCTGGGGGCGCGTCGGGCACTGAAGCTTTCTTT	CASSYSGGASGTEAFF
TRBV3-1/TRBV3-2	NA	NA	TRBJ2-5	TGTGCCAGCAGCCAAGATTCCCCCGCCGCCGGGGAGACCCAGTACTTC	CASSQDSPAAGETQYF
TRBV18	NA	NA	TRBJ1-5	TGTGCCAGCTCACTCACGGGGGGCCCACATAGCAATCAGCCCCAGCATTTT	CASSLTGGPHSNQPQHF
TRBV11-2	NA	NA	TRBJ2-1	TGTGCCAGCAGCCGGGGGTACAATGAGCAGTTCTTC	CASSRGYNEQFF
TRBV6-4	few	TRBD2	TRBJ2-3	TGTGCCAGCAGTGACAGCGGGGGGAGCACAGATACGCAGTATTTT	CASSDSGGSTDTQYF
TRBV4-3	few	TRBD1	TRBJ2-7	TGCGCCAGCAGCCAAGATTTAACAGGGGGTGGGGAGCAGTACTTC	CASSQDLTGGGEQYF
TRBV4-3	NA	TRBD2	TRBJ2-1	TGCGCCAGCAGCCAAGATTTCGGGGGACTACACTCCTACAATGAGCAGTTCTTC	CASSQDFGGLHSYNEQFF
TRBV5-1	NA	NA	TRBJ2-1	TGCGCCAGCAGCTTGGTACAGAAGTACAATGAGCAGTTCTTC	CASSLVQKYNEQFF